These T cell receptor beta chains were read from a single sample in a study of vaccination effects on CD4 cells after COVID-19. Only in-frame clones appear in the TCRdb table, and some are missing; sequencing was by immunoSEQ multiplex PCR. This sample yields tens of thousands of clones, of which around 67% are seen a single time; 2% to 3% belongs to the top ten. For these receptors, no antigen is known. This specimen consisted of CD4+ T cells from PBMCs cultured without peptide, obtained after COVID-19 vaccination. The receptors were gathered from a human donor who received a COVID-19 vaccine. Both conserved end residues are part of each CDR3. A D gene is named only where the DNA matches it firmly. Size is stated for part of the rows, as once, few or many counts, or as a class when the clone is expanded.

DNA: TGTGCCAGCAGTTACTCATTTCGTGGGACTGAAGCTTTCTTT
CDR3: CASSYSFRGTEAFF
D: NA
V: TRBV6-5
J: TRBJ1-1
size: NA
length: 14

DNA: TGTGCCAGCACCGTGTATTACACAGATACGCAGTATTTT
CDR3: CASTVYYTDTQYF
D: NA
V: TRBV28
J: TRBJ2-3
size: NA
length: 13

DNA: TGTGCCAGCACAGGGCAACTCAACTATGGCTACACCTTC
CDR3: CASTGQLNYGYTF
D: NA
V: TRBV2
J: TRBJ1-2
size: NA
length: 13

DNA: TGTGCCAGCAGCCCACGAGGGGAGACCCAGTACTTC
CDR3: CASSPRGETQYF
D: NA
V: TRBV5-8
J: TRBJ2-5
size: NA
length: 12

DNA: TGTGCCAGCAGCGTAGGTGTTAGCGGGGGAACCGTGGGCCTAGCCAAAAACATTCAGTACTTC
CDR3: CASSVGVSGGTVGLAKNIQYF
D: TRBD2
V: TRBV9
J: TRBJ2-4
size: NA
length: 21

DNA: TGCGCCAGCAGCTTGAGTTTGACAGGGATATCGAGCGGGGGCTACACCTTC
CDR3: CASSLSLTGISSGGYTF
D: TRBD1
V: TRBV5-1
J: TRBJ1-2
size: NA
length: 17

DNA: TGTGCCAGCAGCGCTAGGACTAGCGGGGCATACAATGAGCAGTTCTTC
CDR3: CASSARTSGAYNEQFF
D: TRBD2
V: TRBV9
J: TRBJ2-1
size: NA
length: 16

DNA: TGTGCCAGCAGCTTAGCGTCAGGGACAGGGTTGAAGACCCAGTACTTC
CDR3: CASSLASGTGLKTQYF
D: TRBD1
V: TRBV7-2
J: TRBJ2-5
size: NA
length: 16

DNA: TGCGCCAGCAGCCAACAGGGGAACCAAGAGACCCAGTACTTC
CDR3: CASSQQGNQETQYF
D: TRBD1
V: TRBV5-1
J: TRBJ2-5
size: once
length: 14

DNA: TGTGCCAGCAGCCCCACCGGGACAATATCAGGGAAACTGTTTTTT
CDR3: CASSPTGTISGKLFF
D: NA
V: TRBV6-5
J: TRBJ1-4
size: few
length: 15

DNA: TGTGCCAGCAATAGCGAGCCCTACAATGAGCAGTTCTTC
CDR3: CASNSEPYNEQFF
D: NA
V: TRBV12-3/TRBV12-4
J: TRBJ2-1
size: NA
length: 13

DNA: TGTGCCAGCAGTTTATTGCGCACCAACACTGAAGCTTTCTTT
CDR3: CASSLLRTNTEAFF
D: NA
V: TRBV27
J: TRBJ1-1
size: NA
length: 14

DNA: TGCGCCAGCAGTCCTAGGAACACCGGGGAGCTGTTTTTT
CDR3: CASSPRNTGELFF
D: NA
V: TRBV10-1
J: TRBJ2-2
size: few
length: 13

DNA: TGCGCCAGCAGCTTGAGGTCTAACACAGATACGCAGTATTTT
CDR3: CASSLRSNTDTQYF
D: NA
V: TRBV5-1
J: TRBJ2-3
size: NA
length: 14

DNA: TGTGCCAGCAGCCGTGAGGGGGCTAATTCACCCCTCCACTTT
CDR3: CASSREGANSPLHF
D: TRBD1
V: TRBV3-1/TRBV3-2
J: TRBJ1-6
size: NA
length: 14

DNA: TGTGCCAGCAGTTCCTCGATCTATGGCTACACCTTC
CDR3: CASSSSIYGYTF
D: NA
V: TRBV6-5
J: TRBJ1-2
size: NA
length: 12

DNA: TGTGCCAGCACCACGGGCGGTAACTATGGCTACACCTTC
CDR3: CASTTGGNYGYTF
D: NA
V: TRBV28
J: TRBJ1-2
size: NA
length: 13

DNA: TGTGCCAGCAGGCGAGAAACAGGGGGACACAATGAGCAGTTCTTC
CDR3: CASRRETGGHNEQFF
D: TRBD1
V: TRBV2
J: TRBJ2-1
size: NA
length: 15

DNA: TGTGCCAGCTCTCCGGCTCTCCTCTCTATGAACACTGAAGCTTTCTTT
CDR3: CASSPALLSMNTEAFF
D: NA
V: TRBV18
J: TRBJ1-1
size: NA
length: 16

DNA: TGTGCCTGGAGCTCCTATACAGGGGGCAGGGGTCAGCCCCAGCATTTT
CDR3: CAWSSYTGGRGQPQHF
D: TRBD1
V: TRBV30
J: TRBJ1-5
size: NA
length: 16

DNA: TGCAGCGTTGAATCTGACAGGGGGACTGAAGCTTTCTTT
CDR3: CSVESDRGTEAFF
D: TRBD1
V: TRBV29-1
J: TRBJ1-1
size: NA
length: 13

DNA: TGTGCCAGCAGCAGGACCGGTTCAGCAGATACGCAGTATTTT
CDR3: CASSRTGSADTQYF
D: NA
V: TRBV5-8
J: TRBJ2-3
size: once
length: 14

DNA: TGTGCCACCAGTGACGGGGGACACCAGGGAGGCGGGGAGCTGTTTTTT
CDR3: CATSDGGHQGGGELFF
D: NA
V: TRBV24-1
J: TRBJ2-2
size: NA
length: 16